Detailed here is one T cell receptor (beta chain). Its antigen is as yet unknown. This specimen belongs to a study of radiotherapy plus CTLA-4 blockade in lung cancer. Background on the study: Patients showed objective responses in under 20% of cases, and disease control was achieved by approximately 31%.

Study outcomes and limitations: Subsequent to radiotherapy plus ipilimumab, tumor-derived TCR clones underwent expansion in blood. Interferon-beta, together with early blood T cell clone dynamics, reportedly best predicted response.

This CDR3 spans 15 amino acids. The V gene lost 5 bases and the J gene lost 3 bases, with 12 bases spanning the gap. Germline CDR1 and CDR2: SGHRS and YFSETQ. Profiling relied on immunoSEQ multiplex PCR, and the TCRdb table lists in-frame clones only, not all of them. In the table there are 85,000 to 90,000 clones, more than 85% of which are singletons. The sequenced sample was peripheral blood, obtained from a patient treated with radiotherapy plus ipilimumab. This receptor was identified in a human donor with non-small cell lung cancer that progressed on radiotherapy plus ipilimumab. V is TRBV5-1 and J is TRBJ2-6; D may match TRBD1 or TRBD2 (5 bases each). The DNA for the CDR3 is TGCGCCAGCAGAAATGATGGGGGTGGGGCCAACGTCCTGACTTTC. Protein: CASRNDGGGANVLTF.